This T cell receptor beta chain stems from a study of CD8+ T cells in alopecia areata. Overall study context: The study gave tofacitinib for 6 to 18 months, then 6 months off drug. Whole-study results and caveats: Scalp clonality and expanded CD8+ clones among the top 100 were significantly decreased by tofacitinib. Lesional scalp, notably in alopecia totalis/universalis, had clonality above that of normal scalp.

Treatment here: oral pan-JAK inhibitor, 5-10 mg twice daily. Extraction and reverse transcription of RNA yielded cDNA as the sequencing template. Produced via immunoSEQ multiplex PCR; TCRdb's table is partial and in-frame only. The sample lists some 130,000 clones, roughly 54% occurring once. Details on this clone: What it recognizes is unknown.

The length of the CDR3 is 17 residues. The chain is built from TRBV21-1 and TRBJ1-1; the table calls TRBD1, which could not be checked here. TRBV21-1 is a documented pseudogene. The TCR originated in a human donor with alopecia areata. The material was CD8+ T cells sorted from blood, obtained at week 4, from a patient treated with tofacitinib. The CDR3 nucleotides read TGTGCCAGCAGCAAAGAGGAAACGGGACAGGAGAACACTGAAGCTTTCTTT. Translated, it gives CASSKEETGQENTEAFF.